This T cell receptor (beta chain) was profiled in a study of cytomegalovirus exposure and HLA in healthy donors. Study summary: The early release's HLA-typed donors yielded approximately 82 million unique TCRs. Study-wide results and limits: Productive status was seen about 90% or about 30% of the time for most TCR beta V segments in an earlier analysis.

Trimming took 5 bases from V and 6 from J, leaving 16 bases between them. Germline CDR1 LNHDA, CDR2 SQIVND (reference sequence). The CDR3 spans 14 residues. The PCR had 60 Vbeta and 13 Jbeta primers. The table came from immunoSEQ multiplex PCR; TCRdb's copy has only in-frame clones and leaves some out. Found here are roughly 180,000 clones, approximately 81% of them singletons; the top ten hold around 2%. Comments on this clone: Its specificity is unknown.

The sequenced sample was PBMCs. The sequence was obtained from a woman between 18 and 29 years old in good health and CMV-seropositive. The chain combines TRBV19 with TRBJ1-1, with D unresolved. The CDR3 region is CASSPNPTQAEAFF. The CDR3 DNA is TGTGCCAGTAGTCCTAACCCGACGCAGGCTGAAGCTTTCTTT.